This T cell receptor (beta chain) comes out of a study of shared clonotypes between healthy human individuals. This clone has a handful of counts. The antigen is undetermined. CDR3 length: 15 residues. Trimming stripped 1 base from V and 0 bases from J, with 7 bases between. CDR1 LNHDA and CDR2 SQIVND come from the germline V gene (reference sequence). Deep was the level used in running the assay. Sequencing used immunoSEQ multiplex PCR; TCRdb keeps in-frame clones, though not all of them. The table shows more than 850,000 clones, with more than 75% occurring only once. Notes on the study in general: Naive CD4 clonotypes were shared across a few donors at around 5%. Clonotype sharing among donors was thought likely to change with sequencing depth. Relative to memory subsets, naive subsets generally showed larger estimated richness.

The sample taken for sequencing was memory CD4+ T cells from PBMCs. Subset in this sample: CD45RA-negative fraction. The receptor was isolated from a man aged 18 to 30 in good health. Some clones in this sample may be carry-over from other donors' samples. The rearrangement joins TRBV19 to TRBJ1-3; D is undetermined. The CDR3 coding sequence is TGTGCCAGTAGTATAGGAATGACCTCTGGAAACACCATATATTTT. Translation: CASSIGMTSGNTIYF.